The 15 T cell receptor beta chains in this list originate from one sample, sequenced in a study of control samples from healthy donors and cancer patients. Assay used: immunoSEQ multiplex PCR; TCRdb lists only in-frame clones, some missing. Found here are around 120,000 clones, roughly 94% of them singletons; the top ten hold 3.6%. Sequencing was performed on blood. The receptors were sampled from a man aged 25 to 45 in good health.

In this sample, this clone turned up once. The chain links TRBV7-9 to TRBJ2-3; D is uncertain. Looked up from germline, CDR1 is SEHNR and CDR2 is FQNEAQ (reference sequence). The V end lost 5 bases, the J end lost 1 base, and 19 bases lay between the germline ends. The CDR3 length is 17 residues. This chain's CDR3 is CASSPRLGSGGTDTQYF. In nucleotides, the CDR3 is TGTGCCAGCAGCCCAAGGCTGGGATCGGGTGGCACAGATACGCAGTATTTT.

The V call is TRBV6-5, the J call TRBJ2-7; TRBD2 might be the D (5 bases). Per the germline V gene, CDR1 is MNHEY and CDR2 is SVGAGI. V was clipped by 4 bases and J by 1 base, with 14 bases between them. This CDR3 spans 15 amino acids. CDR3 in DNA: TGTGCCAGCAGTTCCGACTATACCTCGTCCTACGAGCAGTACTTC. Protein sequence: CASSSDYTSSYEQYF.

The chain couples TRBV28 to TRBJ1-2, with TRBD1 identical over 11 bases. V was clipped by 7 bases and J by 8 bases; unmatched bases: 12. This CDR3 is built from 15 residues. The V gene's germline CDR1 is MDHEN and CDR2 SYDVKM. CDR3 in DNA: TGTGCCAGCACTCGGAGGGACAGGGGGTCGCAAGGCTACACCTTC. Protein sequence: CASTRRDRGSQGYTF.

V usage is TRBV5-1 and J usage is TRBJ2-2; TRBD1 matches at 9 bases. Germline-derived CDR1 and CDR2 are SGHRS and YFSETQ. The ends lost 6 bases at V and 1 base at J; junction bases unmatched: 1. The CDR3 totals 14 residues. Written as DNA, the CDR3 is TGCGCCAGCAAGGGACAGGGGAACACCGGGGAGCTGTTTTTT. It encodes CASKGQGNTGELFF.

The V and J genes are TRBV18 and TRBJ2-1; D gene unclear. Germline CDR1 KGHSH, CDR2 LQKENI. The length of the CDR3 is 14 residues. V was shortened by 1 base and J by 0 bases, with 4 bases between the two germline ends. The CDR3 region has the DNA TGTGCCAGCTCACCACAGAGCTCCTACAATGAGCAGTTCTTC. Encoded protein: CASSPQSSYNEQFF.

V and J are TRBV28 and TRBJ1-1; D ambiguous. Germline CDR1 is MDHEN and CDR2 is SYDVKM. This CDR3 has 11 amino acids. V was trimmed by 7 bases and J by 1 base, leaving 4 bases between them. The CDR3 protein is CASMGNTEAFF. Here the CDR3 DNA reads TGTGCCAGCATGGGGAACACTGAAGCTTTCTTT.

The chain links TRBV7-9 to TRBJ2-7; 9 nucleotides align to TRBD1. This CDR3 is 17 amino acids long. V lost 5 bases, J lost 0 bases, and 11 bases stayed unmatched. Germline CDR1 and CDR2: SEHNR and FQNEAQ (reference sequence). As DNA, the CDR3 is TGTGCCAGCAGCCCTCGTCCCGGGACAGGGCCCTCCTACGAGCAGTACTTC. Translation gives CASSPRPGTGPSYEQYF. Together with reference TRBV7-9 and TRBJ2-7, the CDR3 gives the full variable domain: DTGVSQNPRHKITKRGQNVTFRCDPISEHNRLYWYRQTLGQGPEFLTYFQNEAQLEKSRLLSDRFSAERPKGSFSTLEIQRTEQGDSAMYLCASSPRPGTGPSYEQYFGPGTRLTVT.

The gene calls are TRBV14 and TRBJ2-2, with 8 positions matching TRBD2. Germline V gene sequence: CDR1 SGHDN, CDR2 FVKESK. The CDR3 runs to 16 residues. Trimming at V came to 4 bases and at J to 2 bases, leaving 6 bases not matched to a gene. This CDR3 is CASSPPGGANTGELFF. The CDR3 nucleotides read TGTGCCAGCAGCCCCCCCGGGGGGGCCAACACCGGGGAGCTGTTTTTT.

The chain has TRBV6-2 or TRBV6-3 and TRBJ1-2; D unresolved. The CDR3 sequence is 14 residues long. Germline-derived CDR1 and CDR2 are MNHEY and SVGEGT. The V end was cut by 5 bases, the J end by 7 bases, with 17 bases between. CDR3 DNA: TGTGCCAGCAGTCCAAACCGAGCCGGGAGTGGCTACACCTTC. It yields the protein CASSPNRAGSGYTF.

The V gene is TRBV4-3, the J gene TRBJ1-5, with D unresolved. The CDR3 sequence is 18 residues long. V lost 1 base to trimming and J lost 0 bases, with 16 bases between them. CDR1 is LGHNA, CDR2 YSLEER, per germline. The CDR3 loop is CASSQVSQQKYSNQPQHF. CDR3 in DNA: TGCGCCAGCAGCCAAGTGTCACAGCAGAAATATAGCAATCAGCCCCAGCATTTT.

This clone was seen a single time. J is TRBJ2-1 and V is TRBV28, with D hard to call. V dropped 4 bases and J dropped 5 bases, with 9 bases sitting between them. The CDR3 sequence is 13 residues long. The germline CDR1 and CDR2 sequences are MDHEN and SYDVKM. This chain's CDR3 is CASSYPANNEQFF. The DNA of the CDR3 is TGTGCCAGCAGTTACCCAGCAAACAATGAGCAGTTCTTC.

The chain uses TRBV4-3 and TRBJ2-7; maybe TRBD2 (6 bases). The germline V gene encodes CDR1 LGHNA and CDR2 YSLEER. The CDR3 is 15 residues long. Between the trimmed V and J ends, which lost 4 bases and 2 bases, there was a span of 15 bases. Here the CDR3 reads CASSPSSGRTYEQYF. For the CDR3, the DNA is TGCGCCAGCAGCCCATCGAGCGGGCGGACCTACGAGCAGTACTTC.

V and J are TRBV30 and TRBJ2-7; 9 bases line up with TRBD2. The CDR3 covers 16 residues. The germline CDR1 and CDR2 sequences are GTSNPN and SVGIG (reference sequence). The ends lost 2 bases at V and 7 bases at J; junction bases unmatched: 15. In DNA, the CDR3 is TGTGCCTGGAGTCCCAAGTCCCCGGGACTAGCTTTTGAGCAGTACTTC. It is translated as CAWSPKSPGLAFEQYF.

The chain recombines TRBV6-5 with TRBJ2-3; possible D gene TRBD2, 6 bases. Trimming took 2 bases from V and 9 from J, leaving 12 bases between them. The germline gives CDR1 MNHEY, CDR2 SVGAGI. The CDR3 covers 13 residues. The DNA for the CDR3 is TGTGCCAGCAGTTACGGGGGGAGTGACACGCAGTATTTT. It codes for CASSYGGSDTQYF.

The rearrangement links TRBV7-2 to TRBJ2-3, with 7 bases matching TRBD2. This CDR3 contains 14 residues. In germline, CDR1 is SGHTA, CDR2 FQGNSA. V trimming: 3 bases; J trimming: 5 bases; junction bases outside the gene matches: 5. CDR3 sequence reads: CASSLGGGGDTQYF. As DNA, the CDR3 is TGTGCCAGCAGCTTGGGCGGGGGAGGAGATACGCAGTATTTT.